A single sample gave rise to the 21 T cell receptor beta chains below, sequenced in a study of early T cells in non-severe SARS-CoV-2 infection. TCRdb re-analysed the 5' RACE reads in MiXCR, keeping a single row per CDR3 protein. Of over 50,000 distinct CDR3 sequences listed, about 9.9% are singletons. The sample comprised whole blood. These receptors all come from an adult who was a healthcare worker with PCR-confirmed SARS-CoV-2 infection or an uninfected control (not recorded which).

This clonotype was counted only a few times. The CDR3 loop reads CASKTIRSPQETQYF. The DNA of the CDR3 is TGTGCCAGCAAAACGATCCGGTCCCCCCAAGAGACCCAGTACTTC. The V gene is TRBV6-1, the J gene TRBJ2-5; D is unclear. Deletions cut 7 bases from V and 1 base from J, with 16 bases between. The CDR3 is made up of 15 amino acids. Germline CDR1 reads MNHNS; CDR2 reads SASEGT.

The chain has TRBV5-4 and TRBJ2-5; no reliable D call. Germline V gene sequence: CDR1 SGHNT, CDR2 YYREEE (reference sequence). This CDR3 is built from 14 residues. The V end was cut by 0 bases, the J end by 5 bases, with 11 bases between. CDR3 sequence reads: CASSLAHTAETQYF. The CDR3 nucleotides are TGTGCCAGCAGCTTGGCACATACAGCGGAGACCCAGTACTTC.

This sequence joins TRBV4-2 and TRBJ2-5, with 10 bases fitting TRBD2. With V trimmed by 1 base and J by 2 bases, 4 bases remained unmatched. This CDR3 has 16 amino acids. Germline V gene data show CDR1 as LGHNA and CDR2 as YNFKEQ. Written as DNA, the CDR3 is TGTGCCAGCAGCCAAGGACTAGCGGGTCCTCAAGAGACCCAGTACTTC. As protein: CASSQGLAGPQETQYF.

This clonotype was observed a few times. This rearrangement joins TRBV19 to TRBJ1-2; the D is unclear. V shed 5 bases and J shed 0 bases, with 10 bases lying between them. The germline gives CDR1 LNHDA, CDR2 SQIVND (reference sequence). This CDR3 comprises 14 residues. CDR3 amino acids: CASSWGVTNYGYTF. In nucleotides, the CDR3 is TGTGCCAGTAGTTGGGGAGTCACTAACTATGGCTACACCTTC. Variable domain in full (rest from reference TRBV19 and TRBJ1-2): DGGITQSPKYLFRKEGQNVTLSCEQNLNHDAMYWYRQDPGQGLRLIYYSQIVNDFQKGDIAEGYSVSREKKESFPLTVTSAQKNPTAFYLCASSWGVTNYGYTFGSGTRLTVV.

V usage is TRBV5-4 and J usage is TRBJ2-3; maybe TRBD1 (5 bases). The CDR3 spans 14 residues. CDR1 SGHNT and CDR2 YYREEE come from the germline V gene (reference sequence). V was pared by 1 base and J by 5 bases, with 11 bases between. CDR3 sequence reads: CASSLLGAGDTQYF. In nucleotides, the CDR3 is TGTGCCAGCAGCTTGTTAGGGGCTGGAGATACGCAGTATTTT.

This rearrangement joins TRBV25-1 to TRBJ2-6; the match to TRBD1 covers 8 bases. Germline CDR1 reads MGHDK; CDR2 reads SYGVNS. The V segment lost 5 bases and the J segment 0 bases; nucleotides outside the gene matches: 6. The CDR3 totals 17 residues. The CDR3 is CASSLRQGSSGANVLTF. CDR3 nucleotide sequence: TGTGCCAGCAGTCTCCGACAGGGGTCCTCTGGGGCCAACGTCCTGACTTTC.

The gene calls are TRBV27 and TRBJ2-1; D is unresolved. The germline V gene encodes CDR1 MNHEY and CDR2 SMNVEV (reference sequence). V lost 4 bases and J lost 6, with 7 bases in between. CDR3 length: 12 residues. The CDR3 nucleotides are TGTGCCAGCAGTTCTCCAGGCAATGAGCAGTTCTTC. Amino acids: CASSSPGNEQFF.

The table lists this clonotype with many counts. The chain links TRBV25-1 to TRBJ1-6, with 8 bases fitting TRBD1. This CDR3 has 12 residues. Germline V gene data show CDR1 as MGHDK and CDR2 as SYGVNS. J gave up 14 bases and V 4 bases, and 4 bases lay outside the gene matches. CDR3 region: CASSGQGKTLHF. The CDR3 DNA is TGTGCCAGCAGTGGACAGGGGAAAACCCTCCACTTT.

This clonotype was seen at least ten times. The chain joins TRBV2 to TRBJ1-6; D remains ambiguous. This CDR3 spans 14 amino acids. With 10 bases removed from V and 6 bases from J, the gap between germline ends came to 16 bases. CDR1 is SNHLY and CDR2 is FYNNEI in the germline V gene. The CDR3 DNA is TGTGCCACGCGTCGGGAGGCGAGTAATTCACCCCTCCACTTT. Protein: CATRREASNSPLHF.

This clonotype was recorded a few times. The V call is TRBV12-3 or TRBV12-4, the J call TRBJ2-1; weak D call: TRBD1 (6 bases). The CDR3 loop spans 15 amino acids. Trimming left V 2 bases short and J 0 bases short, with 8 bases between. CDR3 region: CASSLTGSSYNEQFF. Here the CDR3 DNA reads TGTGCCAGCAGTTTAACAGGGAGCTCCTACAATGAGCAGTTCTTC.

This clonotype was seen a few times. The CDR3 loop reads CASSLPHGTATQYF. DNA of the CDR3: TGTGCCAGCAGCTTACCGCACGGGACGGCTACCCAGTACTTC. This chain links TRBV7-9 with TRBJ2-5; possibly TRBD1 or TRBD2 for D (5 bases each). The CDR3 is 14 amino acids. Trimming pared 2 bases from V and 8 bases from J, leaving 15 bases between. Looked up from germline, CDR1 is SEHNR and CDR2 is FQNEAQ (reference sequence). The full variable domain, its missing parts supplied by reference TRBV7-9 and TRBJ2-5, is DTGVSQNPRHKITKRGQNVTFRCDPISEHNRLYWYRQTLGQGPEFLTYFQNEAQLEKSRLLSDRFSAERPKGSFSTLEIQRTEQGDSAMYLCASSLPHGTATQYFGPGTRLLVL.

This clonotype was recorded a few times. Written as DNA, the CDR3 is TGTGCCAGCAGCCCAATAACAGGTACGGGCACTGAAGCTTTCTTT. Amino acid sequence: CASSPITGTGTEAFF. The chain joins TRBV7-7 to TRBJ1-1; tentative D call: TRBD1 (5 bases). Trimming took off 5 bases at V and 4 bases at J, with 17 bases between the two ends. The CDR3 is made up of 15 amino acids. In germline, CDR1 is SSHAT, CDR2 FNYEAQ (reference sequence).

This clonotype occurred many times. The chain is built from TRBV15 and TRBJ1-1; D is unresolved. Trimming pared 1 base from V and 5 bases from J, leaving 14 bases between. Germline V gene lookup returns CDR1 LNHNV and CDR2 YYDKDF (reference sequence). This CDR3 spans 15 amino acids. The CDR3 sequence: CATSRVRSKGTEAFF. As DNA, the CDR3 is TGTGCCACCAGCAGAGTTAGGAGTAAGGGAACTGAAGCTTTCTTT.

The DNA of the CDR3 is TGTGCCTGGAACGGGGGAGAGAACATTCAGTACTTC. This codes for CAWNGGENIQYF. This chain links TRBV30 with TRBJ2-4, with a tentative D call TRBD2 (6 bases). The germline V gene has CDR1 GTSNPN and CDR2 SVGIG (reference sequence). Trimming took 4 bases from V and 7 from J, leaving 11 bases between them. The length of the CDR3 is 12 residues.

The sample holds a few counts of this clonotype. The CDR3 DNA reads as TGTGCCAGCAGTGAATCGTTGGGGGAGCAGTTCTTC. Translated: CASSESLGEQFF. The chain combines TRBV2 with TRBJ2-1; D not resolved. Trimming pared 2 bases from V and 10 bases from J, leaving 9 bases between. The V gene's germline CDR1 is SNHLY and CDR2 FYNNEI. The CDR3 spans 12 residues.

The chain has TRBV4-2 and TRBJ1-2; D gene uncertain. The CDR3 runs to 14 residues. Germline CDR1 and CDR2: LGHNA and YNFKEQ. Trimming took off 0 bases at V and 1 base at J, with 6 bases between the two ends. The CDR3 DNA sequence: TGTGCCAGCAGCCAAGAAACATATAACTATGGCTACACCTTC. It translates to CASSQETYNYGYTF.

This clonotype turned up a few times. In DNA form, the CDR3 reads TGTGCCTGGAGTGCCGGAGCGGGAAACATTCAGTACTTC. Translating gives CAWSAGAGNIQYF. The gene calls are TRBV30 and TRBJ2-4; TRBD2 might be the D (6 bases). The germline gives CDR1 GTSNPN, CDR2 SVGIG (reference sequence). Trimming pared 1 base from V and 6 bases from J, leaving 10 bases between. The CDR3 totals 13 residues.

This chain links TRBV29-1 with TRBJ2-2; 9 bases fit TRBD1. The V gene end was trimmed by 4 bases and the J gene end by 7 bases; junction bases not matched to a gene: 7. The germline CDR1 and CDR2 sequences are SQVTM and ANQGSEA. This CDR3 has 14 amino acids. In nucleotides, the CDR3 is TGCAGCGTTGGGGGACAGGGTAGTTTCGGGGAGCTGTTTTTT. This codes for CSVGGQGSFGELFF.

In this sample, this clonotype turned up a few times. The chain links TRBV7-2 to TRBJ2-2; 10 bases agree with TRBD1. V was clipped by 4 bases and J by 4 bases; unmatched bases: 6. The length of the CDR3 is 16 residues. The germline CDR1 and CDR2 sequences are SGHTA and FQGNSA. In DNA form, the CDR3 reads TGTGCCAGCAGCTCCGACAGGGGGCGCGGCACCGGGGAGCTGTTTTTT. It codes for CASSSDRGRGTGELFF.

This clonotype was seen only a few times. This chain uses TRBV12-3 or TRBV12-4 with TRBJ2-5, with D uncertain. Trimming took 6 bases from V and 1 from J, leaving 9 bases between them. This CDR3 comprises 13 residues. CDR3 region: CASRPGPQETQYF. The CDR3 DNA follows: TGTGCCAGCAGGCCTGGGCCCCAAGAGACCCAGTACTTC.

This clonotype was counted many times. The chain has TRBV2 and TRBJ2-1; 11 positions agree with TRBD2. Germline CDR1 is SNHLY and CDR2 is FYNNEI. The CDR3 contains 14 residues. The V segment lost 5 bases and the J segment 6 bases; nucleotides outside the gene matches: 3. CDR3 bases: TGTGCCAGCAGTTTAGCGGGGGGGCGCAATGAGCAGTTCTTC. As protein: CASSLAGGRNEQFF.